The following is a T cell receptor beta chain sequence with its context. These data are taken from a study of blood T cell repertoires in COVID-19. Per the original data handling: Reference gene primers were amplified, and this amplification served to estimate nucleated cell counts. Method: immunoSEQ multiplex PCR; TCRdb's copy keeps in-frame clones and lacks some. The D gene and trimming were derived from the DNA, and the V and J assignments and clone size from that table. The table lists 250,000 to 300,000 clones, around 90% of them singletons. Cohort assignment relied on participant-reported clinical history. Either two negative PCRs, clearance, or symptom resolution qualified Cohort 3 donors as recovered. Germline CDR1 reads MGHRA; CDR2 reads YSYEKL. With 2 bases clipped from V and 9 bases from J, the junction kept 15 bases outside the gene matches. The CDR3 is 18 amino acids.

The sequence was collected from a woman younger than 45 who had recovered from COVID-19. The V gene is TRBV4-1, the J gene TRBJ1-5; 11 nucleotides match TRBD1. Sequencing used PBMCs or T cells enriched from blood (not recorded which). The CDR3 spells CASSQIQRTGGNVPPQHF. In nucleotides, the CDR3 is TGCGCCAGCAGCCAAATACAAAGGACAGGGGGCAACGTACCGCCCCAGCATTTT.